The rows below give T cell receptor beta chains drawn from one sample of a study of T cell responses to AZD1222 COVID-19 vaccine. Here immunoSEQ multiplex PCR was the method, and the copy in TCRdb shows in-frame clones only, minus some. This sample has about 73,000 clones, with 85% to 90% found just once. The source was peripheral blood, collected 28 days after the second AZD1222 dose. The receptors stem from an adult who received the AZD1222 COVID-19 vaccine. The CDR3 runs from the conserved cysteine through the conserved F or W. Fields, in order: D gene, clone size, CDR3 length, J gene, V gene, CDR3 DNA, CDR3 protein. A D gene is named only where the DNA matches it firmly. Clone sizes are given selectively: once, few, many, or a class where the clone is expanded.

D: TRBD1
size: .
length: 16
J: TRBJ2-7
V: TRBV29-1
DNA: TGCAGCGTTGAAGGAGCCGGTTTGACAGGGAACTACGAGCAGTACTTC
CDR3: CSVEGAGLTGNYEQYF

D: .
size: .
length: 14
J: TRBJ1-5
V: TRBV7-2
DNA: TGTGCCAGCAGCCTCGGGCGGGGTTTAGCGCCCCAGCATTTT
CDR3: CASSLGRGLAPQHF

D: .
size: .
length: 13
J: TRBJ1-2
V: TRBV7-2
DNA: TGTGCCAGCAGTCCCCCGTACGGCAATGGCTACACCTTC
CDR3: CASSPPYGNGYTF

D: .
size: .
length: 13
J: TRBJ2-5
V: TRBV30
DNA: TGTGCCTGGAGTGTACGTCAGATAGAGACCCAGTACTTC
CDR3: CAWSVRQIETQYF

D: .
size: .
length: 12
J: TRBJ1-6
V: TRBV5-6
DNA: TGTGCCAGCAGCATCGAAAGCTCACCCCTCCACTTT
CDR3: CASSIESSPLHF

D: TRBD1
size: .
length: 16
J: TRBJ2-3
V: TRBV5-6
DNA: TGTGCCAGCAGCATCTACAGGGGCCCAAGCACAGATACGCAGTATTTT
CDR3: CASSIYRGPSTDTQYF

D: .
size: .
length: 14
J: TRBJ1-2
V: TRBV3-1/TRBV3-2
DNA: TGTGCCTCCTCCGGGGGACGGGTTAACTATGGCTACACCTTC
CDR3: CASSGGRVNYGYTF

D: TRBD2
size: .
length: 14
J: TRBJ2-3
V: TRBV19
DNA: TGTGCCAGTAAGCGCGGGGGGAACACAGATACGCAGTATTTT
CDR3: CASKRGGNTDTQYF

D: .
size: .
length: 17
J: TRBJ1-3
V: TRBV2
DNA: TGTGCCAGCAGTGGACCCGTTACGGGGCCCTCTGGAAACACCATATATTTT
CDR3: CASSGPVTGPSGNTIYF

D: TRBD2
size: .
length: 15
J: TRBJ2-1
V: TRBV28
DNA: TGTGCCAGCAGTCCTAGCGGGGGGGGTTACAATGAGCAGTTCTTC
CDR3: CASSPSGGGYNEQFF

D: .
size: .
length: 14
J: TRBJ1-2
V: TRBV3-1/TRBV3-2
DNA: TGTGCCAGCAGCCAAGTTCAGGGTATTGGTGGCTACACCTTC
CDR3: CASSQVQGIGGYTF

D: .
size: .
length: 14
J: TRBJ1-6
V: TRBV2
DNA: TGTGCCAGCGGACCCGGACGTAATAATTCACCCCTCCACTTT
CDR3: CASGPGRNNSPLHF

D: .
size: once
length: 11
J: TRBJ2-5
V: TRBV11-3
DNA: TGTGCCAGCAGCTTAGGAGAGACCCAGTACTTC
CDR3: CASSLGETQYF

D: TRBD2
size: .
length: 15
J: TRBJ2-3
V: TRBV28
DNA: TGTGCCAGCAGTTTACCGGGGGGGTCCAGAGATACGCAGTATTTT
CDR3: CASSLPGGSRDTQYF

D: TRBD2
size: .
length: 17
J: TRBJ2-1
V: TRBV19
DNA: TGTGCCACTAAGCGGGTTGGGCTAGCGGGGGGCCACAATGAGCAGTTCTTC
CDR3: CATKRVGLAGGHNEQFF

D: TRBD1
size: .
length: 12
J: TRBJ1-2
V: TRBV5-6
DNA: TGTGCCAGCAGATACGACAGGGTTGGCTACACCTTC
CDR3: CASRYDRVGYTF

D: .
size: .
length: 13
J: TRBJ1-3
V: TRBV18
DNA: TGTGCCAGCTCACCAGGACCTGGGGACACCATATATTTT
CDR3: CASSPGPGDTIYF

D: TRBD1
size: .
length: 16
J: TRBJ2-5
V: TRBV9
DNA: TGTGCCAGCAGCGTGCGGACAGGGACGTACCAAGAGACCCAGTACTTC
CDR3: CASSVRTGTYQETQYF

D: TRBD2
size: .
length: 17
J: TRBJ2-3
V: TRBV5-4
DNA: TGTGCCAGCAGCGGGCCTAGCGGGAGGACTTACACAGATACGCAGTATTTT
CDR3: CASSGPSGRTYTDTQYF

D: .
size: .
length: 12
J: TRBJ1-4
V: TRBV5-1
DNA: TGCGCCAGCAGCTTGGACAGGGCCAAACTGTTTTTT
CDR3: CASSLDRAKLFF